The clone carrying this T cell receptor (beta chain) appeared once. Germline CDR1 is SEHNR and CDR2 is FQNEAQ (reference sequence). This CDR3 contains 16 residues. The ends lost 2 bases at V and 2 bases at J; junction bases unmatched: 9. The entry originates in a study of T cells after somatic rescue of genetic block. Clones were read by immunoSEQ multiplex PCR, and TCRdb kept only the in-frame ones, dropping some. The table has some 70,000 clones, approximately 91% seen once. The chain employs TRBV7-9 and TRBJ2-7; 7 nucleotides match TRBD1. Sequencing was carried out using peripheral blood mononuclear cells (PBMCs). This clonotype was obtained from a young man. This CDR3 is CASSLSLGTAAYEQYF. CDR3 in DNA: TGTGCCAGCAGCTTAAGTTTGGGGACAGCGGCCTACGAGCAGTACTTC.